Included here is one T cell receptor (beta chain) sequence, with context. This specimen belongs to a study of blood T cell repertoires in COVID-19. About the research overall: T cells, B-cell-depleted T cells, or PBMCs provided the cDNA or gDNA that served as material.

CDR3 length: 13 residues. Germline-derived CDR1 and CDR2 are GTSNPN and SVGIG (reference sequence). V was pared by 5 bases and J by 8 bases, with 15 bases between. Clones were sequenced by immunoSEQ multiplex PCR, and TCRdb holds only the in-frame ones, with some missing. Here the sample spans 190,000 or so clones, about 87% being singletons. The sequenced material came from PBMCs or T cells enriched from blood (not recorded which). This TCR came from a man between 18 and 29 years old with acute COVID-19. The J gene is TRBJ1-4, the V gene TRBV30; possible D gene TRBD1, 5 bases. CDR3 loop: CAWLGQGGEKLFF. The CDR3 region has the DNA TGTGCCTGGCTAGGACAAGGCGGCGAAAAACTGTTTTTT. Using reference TRBV30 and TRBJ1-4 for the parts outside the CDR3, the full variable domain is SQTIHQWPATLVQPVGSPLSLECTVEGTSNPNLYWYRQAAGRGLQLLFYSVGIGQISSEVPQNLSASRPQDRQFILSSKKLLLSDSGFYLCAWLGQGGEKLFFGSGTQLSVL.